This TCR beta chain was documented in a study of human T cells and chemical hapten exposure. Study conclusions and caveats: Donors in the study had alopecia, meaning their immune response may differ from healthy people's.

Stated time point: patch test 2, 6 weeks after DPC sensitization. The treatment here: therapeutic diphenylcyclopropenone sensitization with weekly scalp DPC. At every patch-test visit, blood was drawn before the patch test was applied. This clonotype was picked up many times. Its target is unknown. The library tagged each cDNA molecule with unique molecular identifiers. TCRdb called the RACE reads again in MiXCR, with one record for every CDR3 protein. In the table there are around 42,000 distinct CDR3 sequences, less than 4% of which are singletons. The trim removed 4 bases at V and 4 bases at J, leaving 3 bases unmatched. Germline V gene data show CDR1 as SQVTM and CDR2 as ANQGSEA. The CDR3 contains 14 residues.

The origin of this receptor is a man between 35 and 55 years old with alopecia areata. Some clones in this sample may be carry-over from other donors' samples. The chain carries TRBV29-1 and TRBJ2-1; 11 bases agree with TRBD2. The material was whole blood, obtained in connection with sensitization to the hapten diphenylcyclopropenone (DPC). The CDR3 region is CSVVPSGRYNEQFF. DNA of the CDR3: TGCAGCGTTGTCCCTAGCGGGAGGTACAATGAGCAGTTCTTC.